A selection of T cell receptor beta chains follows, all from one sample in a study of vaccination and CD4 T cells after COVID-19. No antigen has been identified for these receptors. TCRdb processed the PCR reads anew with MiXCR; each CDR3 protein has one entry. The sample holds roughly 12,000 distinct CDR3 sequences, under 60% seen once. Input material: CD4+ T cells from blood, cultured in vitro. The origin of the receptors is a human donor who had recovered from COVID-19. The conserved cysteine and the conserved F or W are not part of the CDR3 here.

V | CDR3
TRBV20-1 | SASPAGGADTQY
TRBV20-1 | SARESPANYGYT
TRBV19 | ASSFSGPSNQPQH
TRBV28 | ASSRTVGYT
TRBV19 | ASSIRDSYEQY
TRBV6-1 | ASSEMAGGQPQH
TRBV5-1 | ASSLAAVRDLRNEQF
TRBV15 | ATSRDGGGSDIQY
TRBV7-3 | ASSQQGRSYNEQF
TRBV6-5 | ASSYLGVHYGYT
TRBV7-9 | ASSWTSGNTGELF
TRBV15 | ATSRGDRQDGNTIY
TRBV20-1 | SARGLADYEQY
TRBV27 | ASSPRGPGNQPQH
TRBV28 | ASSFGHGSGASPLH
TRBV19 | ASSPPGGAQPQH
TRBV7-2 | ASSLALGRATDTQY
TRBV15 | ATGMHRVHEQY
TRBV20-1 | SARDLRGMGNQPQH
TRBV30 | AWSRDRVTQY
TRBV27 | ASSFFGEIRNNEQF
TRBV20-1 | SEERYETQY
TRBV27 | ASSLRAGTMNTEAF
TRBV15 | ATSEWMTGGGTDTQY
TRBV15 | ATSSRQPSEWTDTQY
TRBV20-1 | SARPSGGVETQY
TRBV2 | ASGRRSSYNSPLH
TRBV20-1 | SARDWRGRNEQF
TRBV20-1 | SARVRARGYT
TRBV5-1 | ASLTIPILVYNSPLH
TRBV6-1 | ASKRGSTDTQY
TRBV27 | ASTTTNTEAF
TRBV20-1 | SASGDFGYT
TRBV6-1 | ASRRLAESYEQY
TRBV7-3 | ASSLEGTYGYNEQF
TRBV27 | ASGLAGGNYNEQF
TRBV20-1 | SAPDSSNEKLF
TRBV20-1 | SARSDRGRSDTQY
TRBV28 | ASSYRRDGNNEQY
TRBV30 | ACRGGSKTQY